The clone carrying this T cell receptor beta chain was recorded many times. Its antigen is still unknown. As to time point: persistent/refractory GD, antithyroid drugs over 5 years with positive TRAb. Following extraction of RNA from PBMCs, that RNA was used to make the TCR library. An endocrinology department in Xi'an, China, recruited the patients. The peripheral blood volume drawn was approximately 9 milliliters, and it was collected into EDTA tubes. For TCR beta, libraries came from iRepertoire HTBI primers and Arm-PCR of CDR3 regions. TCRdb ran MiXCR on the multiplex PCR reads and lists one entry per CDR3 protein. The sample yields 300,000 to 350,000 distinct CDR3 sequences, about 19% seen once. These data come from a study of regulatory T cells in long-lasting Graves disease. With 2 bases removed from V and 5 bases from J, the gap between germline ends came to 12 bases. The CDR3 runs to 14 residues. Germline V gene sequence: CDR1 MNHEY, CDR2 SMNVEV (reference sequence).

Findings and limits, study-wide: For persistent Graves' patients, TCR diversity was lower than for newly diagnosed ones. Repertoires from persistent disease leaned toward TRBV28, TRBJ1-2 and TRBJ2-5.

The gene calls are TRBV27 and TRBJ1-1, with D possibly TRBD1 on 5 matching bases. The starting material was peripheral blood mononuclear cells (PBMCs), obtained when the disease was refractory, from a patient treated with antithyroid drugs. The source of this sequence is a female donor with Graves disease. CDR3 protein: CASSLGGVGTEAFF. The CDR3 nucleotides read TGTGCCAGCAGTTTAGGGGGGGTAGGTACTGAAGCTTTCTTT.